These 2 T cell receptor beta chains share one sample of origin, sequenced in a study of blood T cell repertoires in COVID-19. Only in-frame clones appear in the TCRdb table, and some are missing; sequencing was by immunoSEQ multiplex PCR. The table records hundreds of thousands of clones, 88% of them present only once. The sample taken for sequencing was peripheral blood. These receptors originate from a woman younger than 45 with acute or convalescent COVID-19.

This chain connects TRBV2 to TRBJ1-6, with no clear D. V lost 0 bases and J 10 bases, leaving 13 bases between the germline ends. Germline V gene data show CDR1 as SNHLY and CDR2 as FYNNEI. This CDR3 has 15 residues. In DNA, the CDR3 is TGTGCCAGCAGTGAAGCTCGGGGAGTTGGGTCACCCCTCCACTTT. Translating it yields CASSEARGVGSPLHF.

V usage is TRBV27 and J usage is TRBJ1-2, with TRBD1 matching over 10 bases. This CDR3 is 14 amino acids long. Germline CDR1 MNHEY, CDR2 SMNVEV (reference sequence). J was trimmed by 8 bases and V by 5 bases; bases with no gene match: 8. The chain's CDR3 is CASSPDRGPLGYTF. In DNA form, the CDR3 reads TGTGCCAGCAGTCCCGACAGGGGGCCGTTAGGCTACACCTTC.